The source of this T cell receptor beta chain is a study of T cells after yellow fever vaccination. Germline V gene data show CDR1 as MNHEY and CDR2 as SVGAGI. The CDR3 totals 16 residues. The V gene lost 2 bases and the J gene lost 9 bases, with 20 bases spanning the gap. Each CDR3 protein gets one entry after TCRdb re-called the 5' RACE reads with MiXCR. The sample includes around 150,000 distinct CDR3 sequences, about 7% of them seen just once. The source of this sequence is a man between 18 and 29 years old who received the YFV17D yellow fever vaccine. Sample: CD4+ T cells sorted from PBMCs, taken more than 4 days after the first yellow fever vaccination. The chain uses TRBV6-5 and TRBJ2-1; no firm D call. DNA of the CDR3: TGTGCCAGCAGTTACAGTCCAGTGGTCCTATTGAGTGAGCAGTTCTTC. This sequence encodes CASSYSPVVLLSEQFF.